The 4 T cell receptor beta chains below come from one sample, sequenced in a study of shared clonotypes between healthy human individuals (dated by TCRdb to the early 2020s). Libraries were constructed by the immunoSEQ multiplex PCR assay. Sourced from immuneACCESS, this table was stored by TCRdb with only in-frame sequences that have V and J called. A share of the clones is absent; for the studies checked, an unresolved V gene accounts for under half, and the remainder has no known explanation. This sample lists 2 million to 2.5 million clones; 93% were detected once. The top ten clones comprise about 0.41% of the sample. Source material: naive CD4+ T cells from PBMCs. Sample cell subset or site, as interpreted from the label and publication: CD45RA+ positively selected. Every receptor here comes from a man younger than 30 in good health. Some clones in this sample may be carry-over from other donors' samples.

J is TRBJ1-5 and V is TRBV19, with a tentative D call TRBD1 (5 bases). V was clipped by 4 bases and J by 6 bases, with 10 bases between them. Germline CDR1 LNHDA, CDR2 SQIVND (reference sequence). The CDR3 has 13 residues. The CDR3 coding sequence is TGTGCCAGTAGTACAGGGCCCCCTCAGCCCCAGCATTTT. Its translation is CASSTGPPQPQHF.

This clone showed up just a few times. The J gene is TRBJ1-1, the V gene TRBV7-9; D call uncertain. V lost 1 base, J lost 7 bases, and 4 bases lay in between. Germline loops: CDR1 SEHNR, CDR2 FQNEAQ (reference sequence). This CDR3 is built from 11 residues. The CDR3 loop reads CASSLVREAFF. CDR3 coding DNA: TGTGCCAGCAGCTTAGTTCGTGAAGCTTTCTTT.

This rearrangement joins TRBV29-1 to TRBJ1-2; no clear D gene. CDR1 is SQVTM, CDR2 ANQGSEA, per germline. This CDR3 is built from 12 residues. V lost 4 bases, J lost 4 bases, and 10 bases lay in between. CDR3 coding DNA: TGCAGCGTTGTCGGCATGTCCTATGGCTACACCTTC. As protein: CSVVGMSYGYTF.

This clone was seen a handful of times. The V gene is TRBV28, the J gene TRBJ1-1; D gene uncertain. CDR3 length: 14 amino acids. Germline V lookup: CDR1 MDHEN, CDR2 SYDVKM. V was cut by 5 bases and J by 5 bases, with 15 bases left in between. CDR3 in amino acids: CASSPHWVETEAFF. The DNA of the CDR3 is TGTGCCAGCAGTCCTCATTGGGTCGAGACTGAAGCTTTCTTT.